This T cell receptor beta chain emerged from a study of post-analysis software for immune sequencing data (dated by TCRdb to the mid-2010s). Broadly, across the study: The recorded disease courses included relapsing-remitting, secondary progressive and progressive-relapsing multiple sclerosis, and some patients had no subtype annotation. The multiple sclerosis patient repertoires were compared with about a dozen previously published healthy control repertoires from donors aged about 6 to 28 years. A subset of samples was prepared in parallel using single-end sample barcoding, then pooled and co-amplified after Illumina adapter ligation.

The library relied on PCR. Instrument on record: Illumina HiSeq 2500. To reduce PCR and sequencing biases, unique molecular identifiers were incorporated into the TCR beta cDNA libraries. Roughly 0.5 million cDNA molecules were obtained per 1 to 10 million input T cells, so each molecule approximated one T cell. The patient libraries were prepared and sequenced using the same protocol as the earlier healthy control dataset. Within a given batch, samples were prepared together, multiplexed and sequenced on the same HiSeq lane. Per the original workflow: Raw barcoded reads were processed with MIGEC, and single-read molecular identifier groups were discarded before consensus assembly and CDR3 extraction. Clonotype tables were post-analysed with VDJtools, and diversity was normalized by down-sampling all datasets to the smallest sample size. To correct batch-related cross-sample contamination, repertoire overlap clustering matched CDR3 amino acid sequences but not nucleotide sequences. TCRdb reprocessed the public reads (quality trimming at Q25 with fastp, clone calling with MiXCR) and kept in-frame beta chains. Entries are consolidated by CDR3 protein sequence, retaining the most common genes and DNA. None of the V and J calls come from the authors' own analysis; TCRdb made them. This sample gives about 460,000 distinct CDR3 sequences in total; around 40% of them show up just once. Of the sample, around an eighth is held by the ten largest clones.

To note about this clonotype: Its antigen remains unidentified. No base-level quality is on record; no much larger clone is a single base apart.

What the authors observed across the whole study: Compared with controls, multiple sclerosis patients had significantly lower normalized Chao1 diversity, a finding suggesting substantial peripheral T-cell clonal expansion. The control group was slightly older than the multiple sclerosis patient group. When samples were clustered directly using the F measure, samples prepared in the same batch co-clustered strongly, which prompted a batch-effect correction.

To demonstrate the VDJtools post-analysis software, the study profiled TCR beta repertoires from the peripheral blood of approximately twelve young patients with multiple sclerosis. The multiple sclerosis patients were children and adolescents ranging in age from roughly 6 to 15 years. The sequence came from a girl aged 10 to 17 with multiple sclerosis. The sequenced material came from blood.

The sequenced DNA: TGCAGTGCTAGAGATGATAATCAGCCCCAGCATTTT. Translated, this is CSARDDNQPQHF. The chain couples TRBV20-1 to TRBJ1-5; the D gene cannot be resolved reliably. Sequences DFQATT (CDR1) and SNEGSKA (CDR2) are obtained from the germline V gene (reference sequence). CDR3 length: 12 amino acids, cysteine to phenylalanine. Left in the record is the CDR3 DNA by itself, 36 bases read in frame from the first base. V and J are truncated by 0 bases and 4 bases respectively, leaving an intervening sequence of 4 bases.